This T cell receptor beta chain was observed in a study of CD8 T cells in ankylosing spondylitis. Study-level points and caveats: For ankylosing spondylitis blood, a TCR beta motif of 7 or 8 highly homologous variants appeared characteristic.

Molecular-barcoded quantitative 5'-RACE produced these TCR beta libraries. TCRdb reprocessed the 5' RACE reads via MiXCR and lists one record per CDR3 protein. In the table there are about 300,000 distinct CDR3 sequences, around 10% of which are singletons. This clonotype was detected many times. The antigen is undetermined. The CDR3 has 13 amino acids. Germline V gives CDR1 SGHTA, CDR2 FQGNSA. Trimming took 3 bases from V and 5 from J, leaving 8 bases between them. The clonotype was recovered from a female donor with ankylosing spondylitis or in good health (not recorded which). Source material: blood, either unsorted or a sorted T cell fraction (not recorded which). The chain employs TRBV7-2 and TRBJ1-5, with no clear D. This chain's CDR3 is CASSFQADQPQHF. The CDR3 DNA reads TGTGCCAGCAGCTTCCAGGCGGATCAGCCCCAGCATTTT. The variable domain in full, with the rest retrieved from reference TRBV7-2 and TRBJ1-5, is GAGVSQSPSNKVTEKGKDVELRCDPISGHTALYWYRQSLGQGLEFLIYFQGNSAPDKSGLPSDRFSAERTGGSVSTLTIQRTQQEDSAVYLCASSFQADQPQHFGDGTRLSIL.